The 21 T cell receptor beta chains below were found in one sample sequenced in a study of T cell responses to AZD1222 COVID-19 vaccine. Repertoires were generated with immunoSEQ multiplex PCR, while TCRdb's copy carries only in-frame clones and drops some. The sample contains some 69,000 clones, around 80% of which appear only once. Sequences were derived from peripheral blood, sampled 28 days after the second AZD1222 dose. The receptors derive from an adult who received the AZD1222 COVID-19 vaccine.

The gene calls are TRBV9 and TRBJ1-5; D gene uncertain. The V end was cut by 0 bases, the J end by 1 base, with 11 bases between. Germline CDR1 SGDLS, CDR2 YYNGEE. The length of the CDR3 is 16 residues. This CDR3 reads CASSVAGRQSNQPQHF. CDR3 nucleotides: TGTGCCAGCAGCGTAGCGGGCAGGCAAAGCAATCAGCCCCAGCATTTT.

The chain links TRBV2 to TRBJ2-7; 11 nucleotides line up with TRBD2. Unmatched junction bases numbered 6, after V lost 3 bases and J lost 5 bases. Germline-derived CDR1 and CDR2 are SNHLY and FYNNEI. This CDR3 is 15 amino acids long. The CDR3 bases are TGTGCCAGCAGTGATTCTAGCGGGGGGCTTGACGAGCAGTACTTC. Protein product: CASSDSSGGLDEQYF. Full variable domain (missing parts from reference TRBV2 and TRBJ2-7): EPEVTQTPSHQVTQMGQEVILRCVPISNHLYFYWYRQILGQKVEFLVSFYNNEISEKSEIFDDQFSVERPDGSNFTLKIRSTKLEDSAMYFCASSDSSGGLDEQYFGPGTRLTVT.

V is TRBV27 and J is TRBJ2-1; 8 positions agree with TRBD2. The CDR3 sequence is 14 residues long. Losses at the gene ends were 6 bases for V and 4 bases for J; bases not matched to a gene: 5. Germline values: CDR1 MNHEY, CDR2 SMNVEV (reference sequence). CDR3 loop: CASRERGLYNEQFF. CDR3 nucleotide sequence: TGTGCCAGCAGGGAGCGGGGGTTATACAATGAGCAGTTCTTC.

This chain uses TRBV29-1 with TRBJ2-7; TRBD2 might be the D (5 bases). Looked up from germline, CDR1 is SQVTM and CDR2 is ANQGSEA. Between the trimmed V and J ends, which lost 4 bases and 3 bases, there was a span of 7 bases. The CDR3 contains 11 residues. CDR3 coding DNA: TGCAGCGTTGTTCGGGGCTACGAGCAGTACTTC. Protein sequence: CSVVRGYEQYF.

The gene calls are TRBV5-1 and TRBJ1-4; D is unresolved. The CDR3 runs 13 residues. Per the germline V gene, CDR1 is SGHRS and CDR2 is YFSETQ. Trimming took 4 bases from V and 8 from J, leaving 12 bases between them. CDR3 coding DNA: TGCGCCAGCAGCCCGGTTAGTGACGAAAAACTGTTTTTT. It codes for CASSPVSDEKLFF. Using reference TRBV5-1 and TRBJ1-4 for the parts outside the CDR3, the full variable domain is KAGVTQTPRYLIKTRGQQVTLSCSPISGHRSVSWYQQTPGQGLQFLFEYFSETQRNKGNFPGRFSGRQFSNSRSEMNVSTLELGDSALYLCASSPVSDEKLFFGSGTQLSVL.

CDR3 nucleotide sequence: TGTGCCAGCAGCTTATTTGTGGGAAATCGGTACTTC. Its protein is CASSLFVGNRYF. The chain uses TRBV11-1 and TRBJ2-7; no firm D call. CDR1 and CDR2 from the germline V gene are SGHAT and FQDESV (reference sequence). Trimming took off 2 bases at V and 12 bases at J, with 14 bases between the two ends. CDR3 length equals 12 residues.

CDR3 coding DNA: TGTGCCAGCAGCTTAACACAGGGAGGTCAGCCCCAGCATTTT. Its protein product is CASSLTQGGQPQHF. V usage is TRBV7-8 and J usage is TRBJ1-5; possibly TRBD1 for D (6 bases). Per germline, CDR1 SGHVS and CDR2 FQNEAQ. The CDR3 contains 14 residues. Deletions cut 2 bases from V and 6 bases from J, with 11 bases between.

V gene TRBV18 combines with J gene TRBJ2-3; no definite D call. The CDR3 covers 14 residues. In germline, CDR1 is KGHSH, CDR2 LQKENI. V was trimmed by 4 bases and J by 3 bases, leaving 11 bases between them. DNA for the CDR3: TGTGCCAGCTCACGGATACGGGTTACAGATACGCAGTATTTT. This encodes CASSRIRVTDTQYF.

The chain carries TRBV6-5 and TRBJ2-2; D is ambiguous. CDR3 length: 14 residues. Germline CDR1 and CDR2: MNHEY and SVGAGI. The V and J ends lost 6 bases and 2 bases respectively, with 10 bases between them. The CDR3 here is CASSPLPNTGELFF. For the CDR3, the DNA is TGTGCCAGCAGCCCCCTCCCTAACACCGGGGAGCTGTTTTTT.

CDR3 protein: CASSSGVGGAYEQYF. The CDR3 region has the DNA TGTGCCTCCAGCTCGGGGGTCGGGGGAGCTTACGAGCAGTACTTC. This chain uses TRBV10-3 with TRBJ2-7; a weak D match, TRBD2 (6 bases). Trimming cost V 11 bases and J 4 bases, with 24 bases left between them. The CDR3 contains 15 residues. Germline values: CDR1 ENHRY, CDR2 SYGVKD.

The rearrangement uses TRBV6-5 and TRBJ1-2; 8 bases match TRBD1. Losses at the gene ends were 6 bases for V and 3 bases for J; bases not matched to a gene: 3. CDR1 is MNHEY and CDR2 is SVGAGI in the germline V gene. CDR3 length equals 13 residues. The CDR3: CASRAGQDYGYTF. The DNA of the CDR3 is TGTGCCAGCAGGGCGGGACAGGACTATGGCTACACCTTC.

The chain links TRBV10-3 to TRBJ1-2; TRBD1 matches 8 bases. CDR1 ENHRY and CDR2 SYGVKD come from the germline V gene. Germline trimming cut 0 bases from V and 4 bases from J; bases unmatched to any gene: 7. The CDR3 is made up of 16 amino acids. The chain's CDR3 is CAISESGDRGIYGYTF. CDR3 nucleotide sequence: TGTGCCATCAGTGAGTCGGGTGACAGGGGTATCTATGGCTACACCTTC.

The V and J genes are TRBV5-1 and TRBJ1-1; the D gene is possibly TRBD1 (5 bases). Germline V CDR1 and CDR2: SGHRS, YFSETQ. The CDR3 consists of 14 residues. V lost 0 bases and J lost 3, with 9 bases in between. This chain's CDR3 is CASSLGDSYTEAFF. The CDR3, as DNA: TGCGCCAGCAGCTTGGGCGACAGTTACACTGAAGCTTTCTTT.

The chain combines TRBV6-5 with TRBJ1-5; D not certain. The CDR3 loop spans 13 amino acids. V shed 6 bases and J shed 5 bases, with 11 bases lying between them. The germline CDR1 and CDR2 sequences are MNHEY and SVGAGI. This chain's CDR3 is CASRGPSHQPQHF. CDR3 DNA: TGTGCCAGCAGAGGACCGAGCCATCAGCCCCAGCATTTT.

This clone was counted a few times. V usage is TRBV9 and J usage is TRBJ2-2, with TRBD2 matching 10 bases. The CDR3 has 19 residues. The V segment lost 4 bases and the J segment 2 bases; nucleotides outside the gene matches: 14. CDR1 is SGDLS and CDR2 is YYNGEE in the germline V gene. The CDR3 nucleotides read TGTGCCAGCAGCTGGGGATCCAATAGCGGGGGGATAAACACCGGGGAGCTGTTTTTT. Its protein product is CASSWGSNSGGINTGELFF.

The rearrangement joins TRBV10-3 to TRBJ2-1; 7 bases align to TRBD2. The germline V gene has CDR1 ENHRY and CDR2 SYGVKD. With 3 bases clipped from V and 6 bases from J, the junction kept 14 bases outside the gene matches. There are 17 residues in the CDR3. CDR3 amino acids: CAISDPSGGGRLNEQFF. For the CDR3, the DNA is TGTGCCATCAGTGACCCCTCGGGAGGCGGGCGACTCAATGAGCAGTTCTTC.

The chain combines TRBV4-1 with TRBJ1-5; unclear D gene. Trimming stripped 0 bases from V and 10 bases from J, with 19 bases between. Germline V CDR1 and CDR2: MGHRA, YSYEKL. This CDR3 has 16 amino acids. The CDR3, as DNA: TGCGCCAGCAGCCAAGAGGTTTCGGCAGCCCTTCGTCCCCAGCATTTT. As protein: CASSQEVSAALRPQHF.

The chain is built from TRBV5-6 and TRBJ1-5, with D possibly TRBD1 on 6 matching bases. Trimming stripped 3 bases from V and 6 bases from J, with 16 bases between. The germline gives CDR1 SGHDT, CDR2 YYEEEE. The CDR3 sequence is 15 residues long. CDR3 nucleotide sequence: TGTGCCAGCAGCTCGGGGAGGGGGGTCGGTCAGCCCCAGCATTTT. It encodes CASSSGRGVGQPQHF.

CDR3 in amino acids: CASSETNTGELFF. The CDR3 DNA reads TGTGCCAGCAGTGAGACGAACACCGGGGAGCTGTTTTTT. The V gene is TRBV6-4, the J gene TRBJ2-2; D gene unclear. Between the trimmed V and J ends, which lost 3 bases and 0 bases, there was a span of 2 bases. CDR1 is MRHNA and CDR2 is SNTAGT in the germline V gene. The CDR3 has 13 amino acids.

This clone showed up just once. The gene calls are TRBV19 and TRBJ1-6; D gene unclear. V was cut by 3 bases and J by 5 bases, with 14 bases left in between. Germline V gene lookup returns CDR1 LNHDA and CDR2 SQIVND (reference sequence). There are 16 residues in the CDR3. CDR3 loop: CASSILGPRNNSPLHF. The CDR3 nucleotides are TGTGCCAGTAGTATCTTAGGACCTAGGAATAATTCACCCCTCCACTTT.

J is TRBJ1-5 and V is TRBV19; the match to TRBD1 covers 8 bases. The CDR3 consists of 17 residues. With 3 bases clipped from V and 0 bases from J, the junction kept 7 bases outside the gene matches. CDR1 and CDR2 from the germline V gene are LNHDA and SQIVND (reference sequence). CDR3 loop: CASSMGQGAYSNQPQHF. The CDR3 region has the DNA TGTGCCAGTAGTATGGGGCAGGGGGCTTATAGCAATCAGCCCCAGCATTTT.